One and the same sample provided the 25 T cell receptor beta chains below, sequenced in a study of blood T cell repertoires in COVID-19 (dated by TCRdb to 2018 to 2020). Libraries were constructed by the immunoSEQ multiplex PCR assay. What TCRdb holds here is the immuneACCESS table cut down to in-frame rearrangements. Part of the clones is not present; checked against another copy, under half of the missing clones reflect an unresolved V gene, and the others are unexplained. Here the sample has roughly 230,000 clones; around 85% occur a single time. Together, the top ten hold 5.1% of the sample. The sample taken for sequencing was peripheral blood. These receptors originate from a man between 50 and 59 years old with COVID-19, enrolled during active disease.

This chain uses TRBV29-1 with TRBJ1-1, with D uncertain. This CDR3 region has 11 residues. CDR1 is SQVTM, CDR2 ANQGSEA, per germline. V lost 6 bases to trimming and J lost 7 bases, with 12 bases between them. In nucleotides, the CDR3 is TGCAGCGTGATGACATCCCTTGAAGCTTTCTTT. It codes for CSVMTSLEAFF.

This sequence joins TRBV11-3 and TRBJ2-7; 8 bases match TRBD1. Trimming took 0 bases from V and 2 from J; bases not matched to a gene: 9. The CDR3 extends over 17 amino acids. Per the germline V gene, CDR1 is SGHNT and CDR2 is YENEEA. DNA of the CDR3: TGTGCCAGCAGCTTAGATCGCGTAACAGGGGGGACCTACGAGCAGTACTTC. It specifies CASSLDRVTGGTYEQYF.

This clone came up once. The CDR3 coding sequence is TGTGCCAGCAGCCCGCTAGCGGGGGGCCTTTTGGATGAGCAGTTCTTC. Protein sequence: CASSPLAGGLLDEQFF. The gene calls are TRBV3-1 (or the pseudogene TRBV3-2) and TRBJ2-1; TRBD2 matches at 11 bases. The CDR3 runs 16 residues. The germline gives CDR1 LGHDT, CDR2 YNNKEL (reference sequence). With 4 bases clipped from V and 8 bases from J, the junction kept 10 bases outside the gene matches.

The rearrangement uses TRBV25-1 and TRBJ2-5; D possibly corresponds to TRBD2 (7 bases). Trimming cost V 3 bases and J 5 bases, with 19 bases left between them. CDR1 and CDR2 from the germline V gene are MGHDK and SYGVNS. The CDR3 covers 16 residues. The CDR3 region has the DNA TGTGCCAGCAGTGACCGCCGAGGGGGGGCCGCCGAGACCCAGTACTTC. Its protein is CASSDRRGGAAETQYF.

This chain uses TRBV2 with TRBJ1-5; D remains ambiguous. V was trimmed by 3 bases and J by 3 bases, leaving 9 bases between them. This CDR3 is 14 amino acids long. Per the germline V gene, CDR1 is SNHLY and CDR2 is FYNNEI. CDR3 amino acids: CASSDLGPNQPQHF. CDR3 coding DNA: TGTGCCAGCAGTGACTTGGGCCCCAATCAGCCCCAGCATTTT.

This clone counts as medium-sized. The V call is TRBV24-1, the J call TRBJ2-2; 7 bases agree with TRBD1. The CDR3 is 13 amino acids. The ends lost 3 bases at V and 10 bases at J; junction bases unmatched: 4. Germline V gene data show CDR1 as KGHDR and CDR2 as SFDVKD. CDR3 amino acids: CATSDGTAVELFF. The CDR3 region has the DNA TGTGCCACCAGTGATGGGACAGCCGTGGAGCTGTTTTTT.

The chain uses TRBV12-3 or TRBV12-4 and TRBJ1-4; unclear D gene. Trimming shortened V by 7 bases and J by 3 bases, and 9 bases separated the two germline ends. This CDR3 contains 13 residues. The CDR3 region has the DNA TGTGCCAGCACCCCCACGGCTAATGAAAAACTGTTTTTT. Its translation: CASTPTANEKLFF.

The V call is TRBV28, the J call TRBJ2-7; TRBD1 is a possible D gene (6 bases). The CDR3 is 11 residues long. CDR1 and CDR2 from the germline V gene are MDHEN and SYDVKM. Trimming took off 7 bases at V and 4 bases at J, with 8 bases between the two ends. CDR3 bases: TGTGCCAGCACTCAGGGGTACGAGCAGTACTTC. Its translation is CASTQGYEQYF.

This clone was seen only once. V is TRBV19 and J is TRBJ1-3, with 8 bases that match TRBD1. Germline CDR1 reads LNHDA; CDR2 reads SQIVND (reference sequence). The length of the CDR3 is 15 residues. J gave up 4 bases and V 7 bases, and 9 bases lay outside the gene matches. The CDR3, as DNA: TGTGCCAGTACCAAGGACAGGGTTAACGGAAACACCATATATTTT. Its protein is CASTKDRVNGNTIYF.

The chain joins TRBV19 to TRBJ2-3; TRBD2 aligns across 16 bases. Germline trimming cut 5 bases from V and 2 bases from J; bases unmatched to any gene: 7. Germline V CDR1 and CDR2: LNHDA, SQIVND (reference sequence). The CDR3 covers 18 residues. DNA of the CDR3: TGTGCCAGTAGTCTCGGGACTAGCGGGGGGGCCTTCACAGATACGCAGTATTTT. Protein: CASSLGTSGGAFTDTQYF.

About this clone itself: The same CDR3 also results from other DNA sequences found in this sample. The chain has TRBV19 and TRBJ1-2; D is unclear. Germline V gene lookup returns CDR1 LNHDA and CDR2 SQIVND (reference sequence). V shed 9 bases and J shed 2 bases, with 10 bases lying between them. The CDR3 has 12 amino acids. Here the CDR3 reads CASSPGNYGYTF. DNA for the CDR3: TGTGCCAGCTCCCCGGGGAACTATGGCTACACCTTC.

The J gene is TRBJ2-7, the V gene TRBV6-5; TRBD1 aligns across 8 bases. CDR1 is MNHEY and CDR2 is SVGAGI in the germline V gene. Losses at the gene ends were 0 bases for V and 0 bases for J; bases not matched to a gene: 4. CDR3 size: 16 residues. The CDR3: CASSYSRTGHSYEQYF. CDR3 nucleotide sequence: TGTGCCAGCAGTTACTCCCGGACAGGGCACTCCTACGAGCAGTACTTC.

J is TRBJ1-2 and V is TRBV18, with unresolved D. The V end lost 2 bases, the J end lost 3 bases, and 7 bases lay between the germline ends. The CDR3 contains 13 residues. CDR1 is KGHSH, CDR2 LQKENI, per germline. CDR3 loop: CASSPSQDYGYTF. The CDR3 nucleotides are TGTGCCAGCTCACCAAGTCAGGACTATGGCTACACCTTC.

The V and J genes are TRBV24-1 and TRBJ1-6; a possible D gene is TRBD1 (6 bases). Germline values: CDR1 KGHDR, CDR2 SFDVKD. V was shortened by 4 bases and J by 9 bases, with 6 bases between the two germline ends. CDR3 length: 12 amino acids. The CDR3 DNA follows: TGTGCCACCAGTGAAGGGGGTTCACCCCTCCACTTT. It codes for CATSEGGSPLHF.

The V and J genes are TRBV15 and TRBJ2-1, with a tentative D call TRBD2 (5 bases). Trimming shortened V by 3 bases and J by 7 bases, and 16 bases separated the two germline ends. The CDR3 spans 15 residues. CDR1 LNHNV and CDR2 YYDKDF come from the germline V gene (reference sequence). CDR3 DNA: TGTGCCACCAGCAGCGGATCGGGGAAAAAAAATGAGCAGTTCTTC. Translating it yields CATSSGSGKKNEQFF. Full variable domain (outside the CDR3, taken from reference TRBV15 and TRBJ2-1): DAMVIQNPRYQVTQFGKPVTLSCSQTLNHNVMYWYQQKSSQAPKLLFHYYDKDFNNEADTPDNFQSRRPNTSFCFLDIRSPGLGDTAMYLCATSSGSGKKNEQFFGPGTRLTVL.

As concerns this clone: The junction does not match germline at one end; this may be a read error. CDR3 sequence (DNA): TGTGCCACCAGTCTATTCACTAGCACAGATACGCAGTATTTT. As protein: CATSLFTSTDTQYF. The rearrangement uses TRBV28 and TRBJ2-3; D is ambiguous. In germline, CDR1 is MDHEN, CDR2 SYDVKM. The CDR3 is made up of 14 amino acids.

J is TRBJ1-1 and V is TRBV3-1 (or the pseudogene TRBV3-2); possible D gene TRBD1, 6 bases. The CDR3 is made up of 14 amino acids. The ends were cut back, 1 base at V and 6 bases at J, with 12 bases in the middle. The V gene's germline CDR1 is LGHDT and CDR2 YNNKEL (reference sequence). The CDR3 is CASSQGGQLAEAFF. The CDR3, as DNA: TGTGCCAGCAGCCAAGGTGGACAGCTAGCTGAAGCTTTCTTT.

The J gene is TRBJ1-2, the V gene TRBV2; D unresolved. This CDR3 spans 15 amino acids. Trimming took 2 bases from V and 7 from J, leaving 17 bases between them. CDR1 and CDR2 (germline): SNHLY, FYNNEI. CDR3 coding DNA: TGTGCCAGCAGTGAATTGTTAGGGAGGTCGGGTGGCTACACCTTC. Translated, it gives CASSELLGRSGGYTF.

The chain combines TRBV5-1 with TRBJ2-1; TRBD1 is a possible D gene (6 bases). This CDR3 comprises 16 residues. The V end was cut by 3 bases, the J end by 3 bases, with 16 bases between. Germline V gives CDR1 SGHRS, CDR2 YFSETQ. CDR3 region: CASSSFVGHNYNEQFF. The CDR3 DNA reads as TGCGCCAGCAGCTCCTTCGTGGGACACAACTACAATGAGCAGTTCTTC.

About this clone: Other DNA sequences in this sample translate to the same CDR3. The gene calls are TRBV28 and TRBJ2-3; D gene unclear. Germline CDR1 MDHEN, CDR2 SYDVKM. V lost 3 bases to trimming and J lost 0 bases, with 10 bases between them. The length of the CDR3 is 15 residues. CDR3: CASSFPGSSTDTQYF. The CDR3 DNA reads TGTGCCAGCAGTTTCCCAGGTTCTAGCACAGATACGCAGTATTTT.

The chain joins TRBV7-8 to TRBJ2-5; 7 positions agree with TRBD1. Germline-derived CDR1 and CDR2 are SGHVS and FQNEAQ. Trimming cost V 3 bases and J 1 base; bases outside gene matches: 8. CDR3 length equals 16 residues. The CDR3 nucleotides are TGTGCCAGCAGCTTTGAAGCCTACAGGGGCCAAGAGACCCAGTACTTC. This gives the protein CASSFEAYRGQETQYF. The full variable domain, in which reference TRBV7-8 and TRBJ2-5 provide the parts outside the CDR3, is GAGVSQSPRYKVAKRGQDVALRCDPISGHVSLFWYQQALGQGPEFLTYFQNEAQLDKSGLPSDRFFAERPEGSVSTLKIQRTQQEDSAVYLCASSFEAYRGQETQYFGPGTRLLVL.

V and J are TRBV27 and TRBJ2-1; 9 positions match TRBD2. The germline CDR1 and CDR2 sequences are MNHEY and SMNVEV (reference sequence). J was trimmed by 7 bases and V by 5 bases; bases with no gene match: 6. The CDR3 extends over 14 amino acids. CDR3 amino acids: CASSPSGGWNEQFF. In DNA form, the CDR3 reads TGTGCCAGCAGTCCCAGCGGGGGGTGGAATGAGCAGTTCTTC.

The chain recombines TRBV7-9 with TRBJ2-2; D possibly corresponds to TRBD1 (6 bases). CDR3 length: 15 residues. CDR1 and CDR2 (germline): SEHNR, FQNEAQ (reference sequence). V lost 6 bases to trimming and J lost 5 bases, with 16 bases between them. The CDR3 loop is CASRPPGQSTGELFF. The CDR3 DNA reads TGTGCCAGCAGACCCCCGGGACAATCGACCGGGGAGCTGTTTTTT.

CDR3: CASSFTFSYEQYF. CDR3 in DNA: TGTGCCAGCAGTTTCACATTCTCCTACGAGCAGTACTTC. V and J are TRBV12-3 or TRBV12-4 and TRBJ2-7; D gene ambiguous. The CDR3 covers 13 residues. The ends were cut back, 3 bases at V and 0 bases at J, with 6 bases in the middle.

The chain is built from TRBV7-2 and TRBJ2-3; 15 nucleotides line up with TRBD2. The length of the CDR3 is 17 residues. The germline V gene encodes CDR1 SGHTA and CDR2 FQGNSA. Trimming took 1 base from V and 5 from J; bases not matched to a gene: 4. CDR3 DNA sequence: TGTGCCAGCAGCTTAGGGACTAGCGGGGGGGCCATAGATACGCAGTATTTT. Translation gives CASSLGTSGGAIDTQYF.